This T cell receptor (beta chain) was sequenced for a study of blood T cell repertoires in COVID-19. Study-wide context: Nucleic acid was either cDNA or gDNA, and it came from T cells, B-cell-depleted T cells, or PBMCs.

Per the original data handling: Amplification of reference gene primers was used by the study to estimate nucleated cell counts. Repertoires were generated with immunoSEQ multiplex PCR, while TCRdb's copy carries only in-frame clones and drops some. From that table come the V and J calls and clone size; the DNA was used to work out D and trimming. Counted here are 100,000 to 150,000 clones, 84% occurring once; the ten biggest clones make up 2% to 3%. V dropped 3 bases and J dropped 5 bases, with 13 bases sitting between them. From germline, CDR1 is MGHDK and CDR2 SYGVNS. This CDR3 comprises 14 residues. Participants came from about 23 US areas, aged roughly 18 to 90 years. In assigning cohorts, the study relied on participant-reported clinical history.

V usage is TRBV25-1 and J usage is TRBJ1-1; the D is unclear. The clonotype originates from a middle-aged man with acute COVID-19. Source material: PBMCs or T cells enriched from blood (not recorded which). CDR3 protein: CASSDINLETEAFF. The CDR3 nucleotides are TGTGCCAGCAGTGATATTAATTTAGAGACTGAAGCTTTCTTT.